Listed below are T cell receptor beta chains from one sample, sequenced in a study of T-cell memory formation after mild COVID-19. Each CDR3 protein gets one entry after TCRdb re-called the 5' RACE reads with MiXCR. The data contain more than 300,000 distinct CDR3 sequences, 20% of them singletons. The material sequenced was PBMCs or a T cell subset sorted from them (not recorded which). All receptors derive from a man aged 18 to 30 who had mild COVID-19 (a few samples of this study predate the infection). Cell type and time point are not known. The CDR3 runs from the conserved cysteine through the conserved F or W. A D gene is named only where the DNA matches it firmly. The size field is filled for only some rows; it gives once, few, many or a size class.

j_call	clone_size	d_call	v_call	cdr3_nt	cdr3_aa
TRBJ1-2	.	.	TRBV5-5	TGTGCCAGCAGCTTTCTAGGGTCGGTTGGCTACACCTTC	CASSFLGSVGYTF
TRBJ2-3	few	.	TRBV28	TGTGCCAGCAGGGTACTAGCCGTCGGCACAGATACGCAGTATTTT	CASRVLAVGTDTQYF
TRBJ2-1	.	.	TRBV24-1	TGTGCCACCAGTGAGGGCTCCTACAATGAGCAGTTCTTC	CATSEGSYNEQFF
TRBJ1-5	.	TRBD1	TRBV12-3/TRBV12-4	TGTGCCACCAGACAGGGAAACAGCAATCAGCCCCAGCATTTT	CATRQGNSNQPQHF
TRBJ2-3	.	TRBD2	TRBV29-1	TGCAGCGTTGAGCGGAGTCGGGGGGGCCCAGATACGCAGTATTTT	CSVERSRGGPDTQYF
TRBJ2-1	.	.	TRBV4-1	TGCGCCAGCAGCCAAGATAAGTTCAATGAGCAGTTCTTC	CASSQDKFNEQFF
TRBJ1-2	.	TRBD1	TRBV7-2	TGTGCCAGCAGGCCTCACAGGGGGCGGATGGACTATGGCTACACCTTC	CASRPHRGRMDYGYTF
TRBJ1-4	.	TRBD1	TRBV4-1	TGCGCCAGCAGCCCCCTCCCGGGACAGGGGCCCCCGGAGGAAAAACTGTTTTTT	CASSPLPGQGPPEEKLFF
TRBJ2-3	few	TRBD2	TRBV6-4	TGTGCCAGTGCGATTAGCGGGGGCCTCACAGATACGCAGTATTTT	CASAISGGLTDTQYF
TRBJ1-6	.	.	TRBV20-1	TGCAGTGCTAAGTGGGGCTCCTATAATTCACCCCTCCACTTT	CSAKWGSYNSPLHF
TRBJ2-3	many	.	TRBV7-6	TGTGCCAGCAGCTTACGGCAAGACAGCACAGATACGCAGTATTTT	CASSLRQDSTDTQYF